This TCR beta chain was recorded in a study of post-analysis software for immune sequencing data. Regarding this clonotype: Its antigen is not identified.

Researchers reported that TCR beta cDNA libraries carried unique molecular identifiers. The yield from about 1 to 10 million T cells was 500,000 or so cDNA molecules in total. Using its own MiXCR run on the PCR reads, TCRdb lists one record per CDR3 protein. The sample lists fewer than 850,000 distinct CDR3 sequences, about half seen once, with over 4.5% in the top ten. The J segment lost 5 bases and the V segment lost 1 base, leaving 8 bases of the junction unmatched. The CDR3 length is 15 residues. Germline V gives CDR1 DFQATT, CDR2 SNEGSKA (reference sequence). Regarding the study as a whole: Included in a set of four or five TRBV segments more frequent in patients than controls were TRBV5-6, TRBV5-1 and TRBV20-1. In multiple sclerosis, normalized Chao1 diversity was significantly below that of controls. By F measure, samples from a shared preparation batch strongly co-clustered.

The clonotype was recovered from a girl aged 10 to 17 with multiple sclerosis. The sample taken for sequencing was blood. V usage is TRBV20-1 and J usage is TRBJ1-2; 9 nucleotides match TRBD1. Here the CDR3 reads CSARAGTGTRYGYTF. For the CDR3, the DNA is TGCAGTGCTAGAGCCGGGACAGGGACCAGATATGGCTACACCTTC.